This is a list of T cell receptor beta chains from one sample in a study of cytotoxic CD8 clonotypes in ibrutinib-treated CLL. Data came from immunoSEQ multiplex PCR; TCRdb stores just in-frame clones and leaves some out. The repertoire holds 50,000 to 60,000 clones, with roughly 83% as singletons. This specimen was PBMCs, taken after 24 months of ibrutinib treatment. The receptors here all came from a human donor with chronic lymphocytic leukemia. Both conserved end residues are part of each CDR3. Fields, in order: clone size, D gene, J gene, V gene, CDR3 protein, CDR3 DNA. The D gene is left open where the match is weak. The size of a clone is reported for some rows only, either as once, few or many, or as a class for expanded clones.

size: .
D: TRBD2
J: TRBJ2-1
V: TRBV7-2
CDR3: CASSLGGSGSYNEQFF
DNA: TGTGCCAGCAGCTTAGGAGGTAGCGGGAGTTACAATGAGCAGTTCTTC

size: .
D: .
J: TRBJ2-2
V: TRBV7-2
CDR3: CASSFQAGTGELFF
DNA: TGTGCCAGCAGCTTTCAGGCGGGCACCGGGGAGCTGTTTTTT

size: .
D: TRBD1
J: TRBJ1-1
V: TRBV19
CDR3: CASSRPGGSEAFF
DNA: TGTGCCAGTAGTCGACCAGGGGGCTCTGAAGCTTTCTTT

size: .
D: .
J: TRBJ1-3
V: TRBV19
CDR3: CASSITPRDSGNTIYF
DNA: TGTGCCAGTAGTATAACACCACGAGACTCTGGAAACACCATATATTTT

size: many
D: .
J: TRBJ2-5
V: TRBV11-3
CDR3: CASSPGGERTQYF
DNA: TGTGCCAGCAGCCCAGGGGGGGAGAGAACCCAGTACTTC

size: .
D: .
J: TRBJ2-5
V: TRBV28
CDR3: CASQPDRLRGETQYF
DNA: TGTGCCAGTCAACCCGACAGACTGAGGGGAGAGACCCAGTACTTC

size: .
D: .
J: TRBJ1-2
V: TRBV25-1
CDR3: CASSEFGSGTPYGYTF
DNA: TGTGCCAGCAGTGAATTCGGGTCAGGGACCCCCTATGGCTACACCTTC

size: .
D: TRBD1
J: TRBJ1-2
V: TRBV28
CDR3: CASSLGQGAGGYTF
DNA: TGTGCCAGCAGCCTCGGACAGGGGGCGGGTGGCTACACCTTC

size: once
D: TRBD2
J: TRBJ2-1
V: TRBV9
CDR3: CASSGGLVAYEQFF
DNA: TGTGCCAGCAGCGGGGGACTAGTCGCGTATGAGCAGTTCTTC

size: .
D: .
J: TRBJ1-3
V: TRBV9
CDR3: CASSVEAGNTIYF
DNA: TGTGCCAGCAGCGTGGAAGCTGGAAACACCATATATTTT

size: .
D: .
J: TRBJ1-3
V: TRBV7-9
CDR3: CASSRGSGNTIYF
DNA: TGTGCCAGCAGCCGGGGGTCGGGAAACACCATATATTTT

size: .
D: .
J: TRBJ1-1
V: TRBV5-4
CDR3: CASIARREELNTEAFF
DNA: TGTGCCAGCATAGCCAGGAGGGAGGAATTGAACACTGAAGCTTTCTTT

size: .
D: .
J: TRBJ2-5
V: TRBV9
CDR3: CASSVEGGSETQYF
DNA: TGTGCCAGCAGCGTAGAAGGTGGATCGGAGACCCAGTACTTC

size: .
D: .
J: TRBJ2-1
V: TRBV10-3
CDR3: CAISESTAYGGEQFF
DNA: TGTGCCATCAGTGAGTCGACAGCCTATGGGGGTGAGCAGTTCTTC

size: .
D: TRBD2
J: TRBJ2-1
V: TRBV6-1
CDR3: CASSELTSGRNNEQFF
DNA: TGTGCCAGCAGTGAACTGACTAGCGGGAGGAACAATGAGCAGTTCTTC

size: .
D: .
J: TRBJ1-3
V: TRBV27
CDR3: CASSSLSGNGNTIYF
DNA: TGTGCCAGCAGTTCCCTCTCGGGGAATGGAAACACCATATATTTT

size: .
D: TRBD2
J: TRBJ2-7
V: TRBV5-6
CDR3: CASSLAGAGGYFEQYF
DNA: TGTGCCAGCAGCTTGGCAGGAGCGGGAGGGTATTTCGAGCAGTACTTC

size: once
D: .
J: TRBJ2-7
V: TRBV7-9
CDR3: CASSFVRVPYEQYF
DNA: TGTGCCAGCAGCTTCGTCAGGGTACCCTACGAGCAGTACTTC

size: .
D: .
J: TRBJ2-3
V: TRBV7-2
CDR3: CASSLVATQKITDTQYF
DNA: TGTGCCAGCAGCTTGGTAGCGACCCAAAAGATCACAGATACGCAGTATTTT

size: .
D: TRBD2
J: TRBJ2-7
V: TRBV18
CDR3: CASSPIAGGPVEQYF
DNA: TGTGCCAGCTCCCCAATAGCGGGAGGGCCTGTCGAGCAGTACTTC

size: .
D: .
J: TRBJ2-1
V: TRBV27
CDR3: CASSYMGDPNEQFF
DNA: TGTGCCAGCAGTTATATGGGGGACCCCAATGAGCAGTTCTTC

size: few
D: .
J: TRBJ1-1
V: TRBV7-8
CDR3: CASSPRGGMNTEAFF
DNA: TGTGCCAGCAGCCCAAGGGGGGGGATGAACACTGAAGCTTTCTTT

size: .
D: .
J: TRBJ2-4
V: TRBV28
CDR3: CASSPERAKKNIQYF
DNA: TGTGCCAGCAGTCCCGAAAGGGCCAAGAAAAACATTCAGTACTTC

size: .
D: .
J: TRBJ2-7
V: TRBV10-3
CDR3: CAISQGRFDEQYF
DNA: TGTGCCATCAGCCAGGGGCGGTTCGACGAGCAGTACTTC

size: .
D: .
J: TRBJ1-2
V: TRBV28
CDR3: CASSLRGYGYTF
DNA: TGTGCCAGCAGTTTACGGGGGTATGGCTACACCTTC

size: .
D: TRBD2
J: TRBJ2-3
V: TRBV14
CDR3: CASSHISGRAGDTQYF
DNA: TGTGCCAGCAGCCACATTAGCGGGAGGGCCGGAGATACGCAGTATTTT

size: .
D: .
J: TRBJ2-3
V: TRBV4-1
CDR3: CASSQALADPTDTQYF
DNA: TGCGCCAGCAGCCAAGCATTAGCGGACCCCACAGATACGCAGTATTTT

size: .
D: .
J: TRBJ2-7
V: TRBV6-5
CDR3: CASSYKIYEQYF
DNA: TGTGCCAGCAGTTACAAGATCTACGAGCAGTACTTC

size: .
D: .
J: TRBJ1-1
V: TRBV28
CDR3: CASSPRTVNTEAFF
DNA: TGTGCCAGCAGTCCACGGACGGTGAACACTGAAGCTTTCTTT

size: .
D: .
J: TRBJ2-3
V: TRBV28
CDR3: CASALGVLTDTQYF
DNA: TGTGCCAGCGCCCTAGGGGTCTTAACAGATACGCAGTATTTT

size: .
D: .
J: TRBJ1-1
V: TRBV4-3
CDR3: CASSQGGTFNTEAFF
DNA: TGCGCCAGCAGCCAAGGCGGGACATTCAACACTGAAGCTTTCTTT

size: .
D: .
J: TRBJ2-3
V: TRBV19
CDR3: CASTDYSTDTQYF
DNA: TGTGCCAGCACGGACTATAGCACAGATACGCAGTATTTT

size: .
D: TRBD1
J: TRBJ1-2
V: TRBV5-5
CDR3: CASRPASQGWGYGYTF
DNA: TGTGCCAGCAGGCCAGCCTCACAGGGGTGGGGCTATGGCTACACCTTC

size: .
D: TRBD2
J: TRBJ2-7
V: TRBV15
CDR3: CATSRVSSGSIYEQYF
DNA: TGTGCCACCAGCAGAGTATCTAGCGGGAGTATCTACGAGCAGTACTTC

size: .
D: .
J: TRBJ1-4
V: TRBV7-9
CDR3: CASSPGRDSEKLFF
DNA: TGTGCCAGCAGCCCCGGCCGGGACTCCGAAAAACTGTTTTTT

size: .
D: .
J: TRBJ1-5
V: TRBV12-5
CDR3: CASGLVRLEGSINQPQHF
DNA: TGTGCTAGTGGTTTGGTACGGTTGGAGGGATCCATTAATCAGCCCCAGCATTTT

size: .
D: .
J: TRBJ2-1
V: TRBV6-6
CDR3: CACWQGNEQFF
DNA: TGTGCATGCTGGCAGGGAAATGAGCAGTTCTTC

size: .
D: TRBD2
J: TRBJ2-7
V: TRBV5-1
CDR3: CASSKREGSQYF
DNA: TGCGCCAGCAGCAAGCGGGAGGGCTCGCAGTACTTC

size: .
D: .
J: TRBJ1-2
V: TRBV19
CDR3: CASSIDARIYYYGYTF
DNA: TGTGCCAGTAGTATCGACGCGCGGATTTACTACTATGGCTACACCTTC

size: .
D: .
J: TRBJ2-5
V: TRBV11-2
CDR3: CASSWALQETQYF
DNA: TGTGCCAGCAGTTGGGCTCTTCAAGAGACCCAGTACTTC

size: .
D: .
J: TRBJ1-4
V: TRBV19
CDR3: CASSRGPGLSTNEKLFF
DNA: TGTGCCAGTAGTAGAGGGCCAGGTCTCTCAACTAATGAAAAACTGTTTTTT

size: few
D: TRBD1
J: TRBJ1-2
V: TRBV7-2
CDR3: CASSAGDRGRGYTF
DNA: TGTGCCAGCAGCGCGGGTGACAGGGGGCGAGGCTACACCTTC

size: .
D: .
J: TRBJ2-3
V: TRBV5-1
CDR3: CASSLNLPSTDTQYF
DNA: TGCGCCAGCAGCTTGAACCTACCGAGCACAGATACGCAGTATTTT